This TCR beta chain was sequenced during a study of blood T cell repertoires in COVID-19. Across the whole study: Sites across the United States, Italy and Spain contributed samples from acute and convalescent COVID-19. The analysed material was cDNA or gDNA that came from T cells, B-cell-depleted T cells, or PBMCs.

The junction had 7 bases not matched to a gene; V was cut back by 10 bases and J by 5 bases. This CDR3 region has 14 residues. Germline V gene lookup returns CDR1 MDHEN and CDR2 SYDVKM. Per the authors' pipeline: Reference gene primer amplification gave estimated nucleated cell counts. The data were produced by immunoSEQ multiplex PCR, yet TCRdb's version contains in-frame clones alone and is incomplete. That table furnishes V, J and clone size, whereas the DNA furnished D and trimming. This table holds 350,000 or so clones, 88% found once. Sequencing input: PBMCs or T cells enriched from blood (not recorded which). The sequence came from a woman between 25 and 40 years old who had been exposed to COVID-19. The chain employs TRBV28 and TRBJ2-2; the match to TRBD1 covers 10 bases. The CDR3 protein is CATMTGGGTGELFF. In DNA form, the CDR3 reads TGTGCCACCATGACAGGGGGCGGTACCGGGGAGCTGTTTTTT. Full variable domain (remainder filled in from reference TRBV28 and TRBJ2-2): DVKVTQSSRYLVKRTGEKVFLECVQDMDHENMFWYRQDPGLGLRLIYFSYDVKMKEKGDIPEGYSVSREKKERFSLILESASTNQTSMYLCATMTGGGTGELFFGEGSRLTVL.